The 14 T cell receptor beta chains presented below share a single source sample, sequenced in a study of blood T cell repertoires in COVID-19. TCRdb's copy holds only in-frame clones and misses some; the assay was immunoSEQ multiplex PCR. This table has approximately 85,000 clones, just over 85% appearing once. Input material: peripheral blood. The receptors come from a woman older than 75 in a cohort sampled during active or convalescent COVID-19.

V usage is TRBV28 and J usage is TRBJ1-1; D might be TRBD1 (6 bases). The germline V gene encodes CDR1 MDHEN and CDR2 SYDVKM. The CDR3 has 12 amino acids. V lost 8 bases and J lost 5, with 12 bases in between. The CDR3 sequence is CASVEGDTEAFF. CDR3 nucleotide sequence: TGTGCCAGCGTCGAGGGGGATACTGAAGCTTTCTTT. The full variable domain, completed using reference TRBV28 and TRBJ1-1, is DVKVTQSSRYLVKRTGEKVFLECVQDMDHENMFWYRQDPGLGLRLIYFSYDVKMKEKGDIPEGYSVSREKKERFSLILESASTNQTSMYLCASVEGDTEAFFGQGTRLTVV.

This chain connects TRBV28 to TRBJ1-1, with 9 nucleotides matching TRBD1. From germline, CDR1 is MDHEN and CDR2 SYDVKM. V gave up 6 bases and J gave up 5 bases; unmatched junction bases: 4. The CDR3 sequence is 13 residues long. The CDR3 loop is CASRDRGGTEAFF. Here the CDR3 DNA reads TGTGCCAGCAGGGACAGGGGAGGGACTGAAGCTTTCTTT.

The rearrangement links TRBV5-1 to TRBJ1-4; 9 bases agree with TRBD1. The CDR3 has 15 residues. The V and J ends lost 3 bases and 6 bases, in that order; junction bases with no gene match: 6. Germline V gives CDR1 SGHRS, CDR2 YFSETQ. DNA of the CDR3: TGCGCCAGCAGCTCGTGGACAGGGGACTATGAAAAACTGTTTTTT. It is translated as CASSSWTGDYEKLFF. Using reference TRBV5-1 and TRBJ1-4 for the parts outside the CDR3, the full variable domain is KAGVTQTPRYLIKTRGQQVTLSCSPISGHRSVSWYQQTPGQGLQFLFEYFSETQRNKGNFPGRFSGRQFSNSRSEMNVSTLELGDSALYLCASSSWTGDYEKLFFGSGTQLSVL.

The sample holds one count of this clone. The chain carries TRBV11-3 and TRBJ2-3; D gene ambiguous. Germline CDR1 is SGHNT and CDR2 is YENEEA. This CDR3 has 13 residues. V was pared by 0 bases and J by 10 bases, with 11 bases between. The CDR3 protein is CASSLDRGVAQYF. In nucleotides, the CDR3 is TGTGCCAGCAGCTTAGATCGAGGTGTGGCGCAGTATTTT.

The chain combines TRBV10-1 with TRBJ2-7; 8 bases agree with TRBD2. V was pared by 0 bases and J by 5 bases, with 6 bases of the junction left unmatched. The germline CDR1 and CDR2 sequences are WNHNN and SYGVQD (reference sequence). The CDR3 runs to 15 residues. CDR3 amino acids: CASSESVSGIDEQYF. The CDR3 DNA reads TGCGCCAGCAGTGAGTCGGTTAGCGGGATCGACGAGCAGTACTTC.

This chain joins TRBV6-5 and TRBJ2-5, with 7 bases matching TRBD1. The CDR3 is 11 residues long. Germline lookup yields CDR1 MNHEY and CDR2 SVGAGI. V dropped 6 bases and J dropped 11; count of bases not matched to a gene: 6. The CDR3 here is CASSHPQGQYF. CDR3 in DNA: TGTGCCAGCAGCCACCCACAGGGGCAGTACTTC.

The chain combines TRBV28 with TRBJ2-1; 9 bases align to TRBD2. The CDR3 length is 18 residues. Germline V gene lookup returns CDR1 MDHEN and CDR2 SYDVKM. V gave up 5 bases and J gave up 3 bases; unmatched junction bases: 14. CDR3: CASSPYSGREGRYNEQFF. DNA for the CDR3: TGTGCCAGCAGTCCTTACTCTGGGCGGGAGGGCCGCTACAATGAGCAGTTCTTC.

The V call is TRBV19, the J call TRBJ2-1; TRBD1 agrees at 10 bases. V was pared by 7 bases and J by 4 bases, with 4 bases of the junction left unmatched. This CDR3 contains 14 residues. Germline V lookup: CDR1 LNHDA, CDR2 SQIVND (reference sequence). As DNA, the CDR3 is TGTGCCAGTAATCCGGGACAGGGGTACAATGAGCAGTTCTTC. It is translated as CASNPGQGYNEQFF. The entire variable domain, with the rest obtained from reference TRBV19 and TRBJ2-1, is as follows: DGGITQSPKYLFRKEGQNVTLSCEQNLNHDAMYWYRQDPGQGLRLIYYSQIVNDFQKGDIAEGYSVSREKKESFPLTVTSAQKNPTAFYLCASNPGQGYNEQFFGPGTRLTVL.

CDR3 in amino acids: CASKAGTGESGANVLTF. The CDR3 DNA sequence: TGTGCCAGCAAGGCGGGGACAGGGGAGTCTGGGGCCAACGTCCTGACTTTC. The genes are TRBV11-3 and TRBJ2-6; 10 nucleotides agree with TRBD1. CDR3 length: 17 amino acids. Germline loops: CDR1 SGHNT, CDR2 YENEEA. The ends lost 7 bases at V and 1 base at J; junction bases unmatched: 7.

This clone appeared a single time. The chain carries TRBV5-1 and TRBJ2-3; D gene unclear. The CDR3 is 16 amino acids. Trimming took off 1 base at V and 0 bases at J, with 12 bases between the two ends. Germline-derived CDR1 and CDR2 are SGHRS and YFSETQ. The CDR3 DNA sequence: TGCGCCAGCAGCTTGACTACAACCTCTAGCACAGATACGCAGTATTTT. This gives the protein CASSLTTTSSTDTQYF. The variable domain in full, with the rest retrieved from reference TRBV5-1 and TRBJ2-3, is KAGVTQTPRYLIKTRGQQVTLSCSPISGHRSVSWYQQTPGQGLQFLFEYFSETQRNKGNFPGRFSGRQFSNSRSEMNVSTLELGDSALYLCASSLTTTSSTDTQYFGPGTRLTVL.

This clone occurred a few times. The V gene is TRBV2, the J gene TRBJ1-4; TRBD1 matches at 7 bases. With 6 bases clipped from V and 2 bases from J, the junction kept 12 bases outside the gene matches. Germline V lookup: CDR1 SNHLY, CDR2 FYNNEI. The CDR3 contains 17 residues. The CDR3 sequence: CASRVDRAESTNEKLFF. DNA for the CDR3: TGTGCCAGCAGGGTAGACAGGGCTGAGTCGACTAATGAAAAACTGTTTTTT.

The CDR3 bases are TGTGCCAGCGACCAGCAGGGGGCGGGTTCACCCCTCCACTTT. It specifies CASDQQGAGSPLHF. The rearrangement links TRBV6-5 to TRBJ1-6; 8 positions match TRBD1. Germline V gene lookup returns CDR1 MNHEY and CDR2 SVGAGI. The CDR3 sequence is 14 residues long. Trimming took 8 bases from V and 9 from J; bases not matched to a gene: 9.

V gene TRBV11-2 combines with J gene TRBJ2-1; possibly TRBD2 for D (6 bases). The V and J ends lost 0 bases and 7 bases respectively, with 16 bases between them. Germline CDR1 SGHAT, CDR2 FQNNGV. The CDR3 is made up of 16 amino acids. The CDR3 protein is CASSLEGGKEGNEQFF. CDR3 nucleotide sequence: TGTGCCAGCAGCTTAGAGGGCGGTAAGGAGGGGAATGAGCAGTTCTTC.

V is TRBV7-9 and J is TRBJ2-5; 9 bases agree with TRBD1. This CDR3 has 16 residues. V lost 5 bases, J lost 5 bases, and 12 bases stayed unmatched. CDR1 SEHNR and CDR2 FQNEAQ come from the germline V gene (reference sequence). CDR3 sequence reads: CASSRNTGTGSETQYF. CDR3 in DNA: TGTGCCAGCAGCCGGAACACCGGGACAGGGTCGGAGACCCAGTACTTC.